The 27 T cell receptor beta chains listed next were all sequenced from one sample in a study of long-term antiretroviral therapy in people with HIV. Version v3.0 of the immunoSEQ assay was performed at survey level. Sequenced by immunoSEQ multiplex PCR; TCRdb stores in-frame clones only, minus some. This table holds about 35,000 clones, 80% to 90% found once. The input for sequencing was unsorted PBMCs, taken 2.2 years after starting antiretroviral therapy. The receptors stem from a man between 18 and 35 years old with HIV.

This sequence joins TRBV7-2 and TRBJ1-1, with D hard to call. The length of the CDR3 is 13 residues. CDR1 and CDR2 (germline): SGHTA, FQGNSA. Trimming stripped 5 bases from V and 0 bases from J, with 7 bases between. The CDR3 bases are TGTGCCAGCAGCCTTCGTATGAACACTGAAGCTTTCTTT. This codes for CASSLRMNTEAFF.

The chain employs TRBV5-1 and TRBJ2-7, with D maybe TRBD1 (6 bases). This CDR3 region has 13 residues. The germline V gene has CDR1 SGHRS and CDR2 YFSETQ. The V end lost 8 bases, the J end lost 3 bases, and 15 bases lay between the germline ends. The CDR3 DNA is TGCGCCAGGACAGGACGCGCTAGCTACGAGCAGTACTTC. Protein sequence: CARTGRASYEQYF.

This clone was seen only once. The CDR3 here is CASSFSGTGGADYGYTF. The CDR3 DNA reads as TGTGCCAGCAGCTTCTCCGGGACAGGGGGCGCGGACTATGGCTACACCTTC. The chain couples TRBV7-9 to TRBJ1-2; TRBD1 agrees at 12 bases. Germline CDR1 SEHNR, CDR2 FQNEAQ (reference sequence). The CDR3 extends over 17 amino acids. V was clipped by 3 bases and J by 3 bases; unmatched bases: 8.

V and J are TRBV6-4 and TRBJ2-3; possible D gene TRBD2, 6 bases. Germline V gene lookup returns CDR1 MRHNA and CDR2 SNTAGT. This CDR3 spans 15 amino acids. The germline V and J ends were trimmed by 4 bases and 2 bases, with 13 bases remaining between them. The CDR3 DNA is TGTGCCAGCAGTGTCTCGGGAGCCCCCACAGATACGCAGTATTTT. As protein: CASSVSGAPTDTQYF.

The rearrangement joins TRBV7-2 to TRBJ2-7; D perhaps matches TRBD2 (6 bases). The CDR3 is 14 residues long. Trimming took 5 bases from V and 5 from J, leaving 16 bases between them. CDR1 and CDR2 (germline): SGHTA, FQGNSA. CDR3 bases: TGTGCCAGCAGCCGAACTGGAGGGCTCAACGAGCAGTACTTC. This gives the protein CASSRTGGLNEQYF.

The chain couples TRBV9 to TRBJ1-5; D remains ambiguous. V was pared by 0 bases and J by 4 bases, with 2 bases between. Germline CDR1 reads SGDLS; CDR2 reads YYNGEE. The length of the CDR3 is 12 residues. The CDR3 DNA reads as TGTGCCAGCAGCGTAGGTAATCAGCCCCAGCATTTT. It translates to CASSVGNQPQHF.

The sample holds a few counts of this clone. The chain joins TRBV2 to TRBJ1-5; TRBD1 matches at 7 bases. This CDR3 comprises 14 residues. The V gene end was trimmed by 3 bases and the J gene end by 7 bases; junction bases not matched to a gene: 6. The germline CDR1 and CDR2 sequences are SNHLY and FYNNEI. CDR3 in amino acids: CASSEGAGGQPQHF. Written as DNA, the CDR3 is TGTGCCAGCAGTGAGGGGGCAGGGGGGCAGCCCCAGCATTTT. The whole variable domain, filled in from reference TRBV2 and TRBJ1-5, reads EPEVTQTPSHQVTQMGQEVILRCVPISNHLYFYWYRQILGQKVEFLVSFYNNEISEKSEIFDDQFSVERPDGSNFTLKIRSTKLEDSAMYFCASSEGAGGQPQHFGDGTRLSIL.

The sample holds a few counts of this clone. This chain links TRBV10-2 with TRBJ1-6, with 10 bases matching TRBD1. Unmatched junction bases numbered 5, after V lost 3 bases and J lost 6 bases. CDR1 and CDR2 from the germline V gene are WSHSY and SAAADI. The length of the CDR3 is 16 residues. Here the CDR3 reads CASSERTGGSNSPLHF. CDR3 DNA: TGCGCCAGCAGTGAACGGACAGGGGGAAGTAATTCACCCCTCCACTTT.

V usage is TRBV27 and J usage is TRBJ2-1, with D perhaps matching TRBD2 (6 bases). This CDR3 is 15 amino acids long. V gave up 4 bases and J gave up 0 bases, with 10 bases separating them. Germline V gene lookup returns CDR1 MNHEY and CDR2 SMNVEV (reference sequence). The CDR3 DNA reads TGTGCCAGCAGTTCTAGCGATCTCTCCTACAATGAGCAGTTCTTC. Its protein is CASSSSDLSYNEQFF.

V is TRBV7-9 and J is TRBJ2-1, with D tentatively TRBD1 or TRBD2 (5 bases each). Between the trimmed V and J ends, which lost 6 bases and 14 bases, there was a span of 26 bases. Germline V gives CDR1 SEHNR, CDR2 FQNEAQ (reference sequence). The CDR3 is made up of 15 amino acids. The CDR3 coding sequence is TGTGCCAGCAGAACCAACCGGGACCCTTCCTTCAGGAAGTTCTTC. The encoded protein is CASRTNRDPSFRKFF.

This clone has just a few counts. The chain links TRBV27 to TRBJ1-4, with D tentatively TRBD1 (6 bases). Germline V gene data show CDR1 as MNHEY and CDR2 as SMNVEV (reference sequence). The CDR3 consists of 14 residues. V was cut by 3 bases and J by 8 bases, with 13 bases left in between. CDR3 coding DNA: TGTGCCAGCAGTTTTAGGGGGGCGGAGGAAAAACTGTTTTTT. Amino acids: CASSFRGAEEKLFF.

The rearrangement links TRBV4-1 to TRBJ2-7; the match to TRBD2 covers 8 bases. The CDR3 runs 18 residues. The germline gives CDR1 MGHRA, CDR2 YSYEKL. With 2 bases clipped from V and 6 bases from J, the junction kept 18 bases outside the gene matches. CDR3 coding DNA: TGCGCCAGCAGCCAATTTTTGATTAGCGGGAACACGGAGGGCGAGCAGTACTTC. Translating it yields CASSQFLISGNTEGEQYF.

The CDR3 DNA follows: TGTGCCAGCAGTGATGGGACAGGGGTATACAATGAGCAGTTCTTC. Its translation is CASSDGTGVYNEQFF. The rearrangement links TRBV2 to TRBJ2-1, with 10 bases that match TRBD1. The CDR3 contains 15 residues. Germline assignment: CDR1 SNHLY and CDR2 FYNNEI. The junction had 3 bases not matched to a gene; V was cut back by 3 bases and J by 4 bases.

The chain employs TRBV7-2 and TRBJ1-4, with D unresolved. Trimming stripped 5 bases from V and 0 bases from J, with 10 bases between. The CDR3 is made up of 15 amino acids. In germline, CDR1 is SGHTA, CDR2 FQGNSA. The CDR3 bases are TGTGCCAGCAGCCCCCGTGGTCCAACTAATGAAAAACTGTTTTTT. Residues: CASSPRGPTNEKLFF.

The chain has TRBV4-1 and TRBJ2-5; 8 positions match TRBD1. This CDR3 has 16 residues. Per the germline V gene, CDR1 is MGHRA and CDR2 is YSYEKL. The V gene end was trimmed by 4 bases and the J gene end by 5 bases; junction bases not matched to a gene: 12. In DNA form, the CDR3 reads TGCGCCAGCAGCCCCAATGGAAGGACAGGGCGTGAGACCCAGTACTTC. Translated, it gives CASSPNGRTGRETQYF.

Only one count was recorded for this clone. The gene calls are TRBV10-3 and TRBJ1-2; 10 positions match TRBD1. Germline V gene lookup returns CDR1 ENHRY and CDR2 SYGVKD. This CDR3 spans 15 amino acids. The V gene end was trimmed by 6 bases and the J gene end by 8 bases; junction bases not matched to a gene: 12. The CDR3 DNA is TGTGCCATCAGCACCTTCACCGGGACAGGGGTCGGCTACACCTTC. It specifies CAISTFTGTGVGYTF.

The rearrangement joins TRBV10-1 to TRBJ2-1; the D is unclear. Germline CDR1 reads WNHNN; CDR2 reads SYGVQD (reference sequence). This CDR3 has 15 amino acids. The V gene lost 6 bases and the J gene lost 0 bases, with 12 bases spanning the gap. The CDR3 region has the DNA TGCGCCAGCAGCGGAGCCCGAAGCTCCTACAATGAGCAGTTCTTC. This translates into CASSGARSSYNEQFF.

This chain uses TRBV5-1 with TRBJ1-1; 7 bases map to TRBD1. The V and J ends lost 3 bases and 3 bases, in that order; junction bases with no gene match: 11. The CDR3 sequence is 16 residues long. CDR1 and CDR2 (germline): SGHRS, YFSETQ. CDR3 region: CASSSKRDTGDTEAFF. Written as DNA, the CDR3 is TGCGCCAGCAGCTCAAAGCGGGACACAGGGGACACTGAAGCTTTCTTT.

The CDR3 sequence is CASSQGYYEQYF. In DNA form, the CDR3 reads TGTGCCAGTAGTCAGGGGTACTACGAGCAGTACTTC. V usage is TRBV19 and J usage is TRBJ2-7; D is possibly TRBD1 (6 bases). V lost 5 bases and J 3 bases, leaving 8 bases between the germline ends. Germline lookup yields CDR1 LNHDA and CDR2 SQIVND (reference sequence). The CDR3 has 12 amino acids. Full variable domain (outside the CDR3, taken from reference TRBV19 and TRBJ2-7): DGGITQSPKYLFRKEGQNVTLSCEQNLNHDAMYWYRQDPGQGLRLIYYSQIVNDFQKGDIAEGYSVSREKKESFPLTVTSAQKNPTAFYLCASSQGYYEQYFGPGTRLTVT.

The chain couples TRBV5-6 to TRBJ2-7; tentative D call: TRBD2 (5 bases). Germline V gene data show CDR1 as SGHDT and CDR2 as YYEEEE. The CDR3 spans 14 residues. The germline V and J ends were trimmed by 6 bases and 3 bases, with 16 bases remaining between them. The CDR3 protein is CASTLAGKVYEQYF. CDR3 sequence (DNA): TGTGCCAGCACCCTGGCCGGGAAGGTCTACGAGCAGTACTTC.

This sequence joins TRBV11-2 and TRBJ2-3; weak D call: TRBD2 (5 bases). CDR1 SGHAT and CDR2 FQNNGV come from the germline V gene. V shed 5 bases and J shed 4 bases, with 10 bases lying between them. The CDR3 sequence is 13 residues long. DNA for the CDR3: TGTGCCAGCAGCATAACGAGGGCAGATACGCAGTATTTT. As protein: CASSITRADTQYF.

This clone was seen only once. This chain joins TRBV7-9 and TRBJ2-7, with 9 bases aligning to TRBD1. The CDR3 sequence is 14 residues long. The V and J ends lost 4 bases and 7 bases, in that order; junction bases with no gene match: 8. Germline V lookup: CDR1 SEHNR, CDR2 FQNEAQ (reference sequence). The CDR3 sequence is CASSSPGQGREQYF. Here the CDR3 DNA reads TGTGCCAGCAGCTCGCCGGGACAGGGAAGGGAGCAGTACTTC.

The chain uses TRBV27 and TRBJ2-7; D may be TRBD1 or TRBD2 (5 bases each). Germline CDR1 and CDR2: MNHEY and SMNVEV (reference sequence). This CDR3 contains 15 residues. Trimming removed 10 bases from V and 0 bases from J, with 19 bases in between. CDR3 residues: CATSVYPGPSYEQYF. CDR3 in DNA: TGTGCCACCTCAGTTTATCCGGGACCCTCCTACGAGCAGTACTTC.

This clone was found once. The CDR3 sequence is CASSVVGTGNEKLFF. The CDR3 region has the DNA TGTGCCAGCAGCGTAGTTGGGACAGGGAATGAAAAACTGTTTTTT. The J gene is TRBJ1-4, the V gene TRBV9; 9 nucleotides align to TRBD1. The V gene end was trimmed by 0 bases and the J gene end by 5 bases; junction bases not matched to a gene: 2. In germline, CDR1 is SGDLS, CDR2 YYNGEE. CDR3 length: 15 amino acids.

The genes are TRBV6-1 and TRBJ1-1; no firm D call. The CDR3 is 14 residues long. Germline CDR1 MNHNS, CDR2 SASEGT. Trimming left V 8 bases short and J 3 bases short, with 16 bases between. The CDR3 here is CASLEGNEDTEAFF. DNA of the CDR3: TGTGCCAGCCTCGAAGGGAACGAGGACACTGAAGCTTTCTTT.

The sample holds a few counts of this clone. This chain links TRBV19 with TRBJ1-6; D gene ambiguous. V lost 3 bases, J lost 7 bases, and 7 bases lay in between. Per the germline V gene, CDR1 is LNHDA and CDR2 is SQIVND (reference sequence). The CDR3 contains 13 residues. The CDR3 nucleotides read TGTGCCAGTAGTATTTTGGGGAATTCACCCCTCCACTTT. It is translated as CASSILGNSPLHF.

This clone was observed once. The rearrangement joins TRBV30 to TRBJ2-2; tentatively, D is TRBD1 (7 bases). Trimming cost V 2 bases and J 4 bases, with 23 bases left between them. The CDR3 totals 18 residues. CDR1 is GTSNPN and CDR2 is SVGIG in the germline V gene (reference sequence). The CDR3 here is CAWSPRQPGTAGTGELFF. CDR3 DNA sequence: TGTGCCTGGAGTCCAAGGCAACCGGGGACAGCGGGCACCGGGGAGCTGTTTTTT.